Following are 5 T cell receptor beta chains from one sample sequenced in a study of T-cell reconstitution after alpha-beta-depleted transplantation in children. Construction of the TCRbeta library involved unique molecular identifiers. Each CDR3 protein gets one entry after TCRdb re-called the PCR reads with MiXCR. The sample shows about 610,000 distinct CDR3 sequences, 27% of them seen only once. The sample was PBMCs, taken before TCRalphabeta/CD19-depleted stem cell transplant. The receptor source for this set is a boy under two years old with Wiskott-Aldrich syndrome, due to receive a stem cell transplant.

This clonotype was found a few times. The CDR3 region is CASRSRQGGYNEQFF. Written as DNA, the CDR3 is TGTGCCAGCAGATCGAGACAGGGCGGGTACAATGAGCAGTTCTTC. The chain carries TRBV7-2 and TRBJ2-1; TRBD1 matches at 7 bases. The CDR3 consists of 15 residues. Germline assignment: CDR1 SGHTA and CDR2 FQGNSA. Trimming at V came to 6 bases and at J to 4 bases, leaving 9 bases not matched to a gene.

This clonotype has a handful of counts. This chain connects TRBV27 to TRBJ1-6; D is undetermined. CDR1 and CDR2 from the germline V gene are MNHEY and SMNVEV (reference sequence). The V gene lost 2 bases and the J gene lost 6 bases, with 17 bases spanning the gap. This CDR3 has 17 residues. CDR3 region: CASSLVQSGIANSPLHF. The CDR3 nucleotides read TGTGCCAGCAGTTTAGTGCAGTCCGGGATCGCTAATTCACCCCTCCACTTT.

The chain has TRBV12-3 or TRBV12-4 and TRBJ1-5; TRBD1 might be the D (6 bases). Deletions cut 6 bases from V and 6 bases from J, with 12 bases between. This CDR3 comprises 13 residues. CDR3 region: CASSQQGPQPQHF. The DNA for the CDR3 is TGTGCCAGCAGCCAACAGGGCCCTCAGCCCCAGCATTTT.

This clonotype has only a few counts. This sequence joins TRBV5-1 and TRBJ1-5, with D possibly being TRBD1 (5 bases). This CDR3 comprises 13 residues. From germline, CDR1 is SGHRS and CDR2 YFSETQ. Trimming stripped 4 bases from V and 5 bases from J, with 10 bases between. This CDR3 reads CASSRDSDQPQHF. The CDR3 nucleotides read TGCGCCAGCAGCCGCGACAGCGATCAGCCCCAGCATTTT.

The chain uses TRBV27 and TRBJ2-5; D is uncertain. The germline V gene encodes CDR1 MNHEY and CDR2 SMNVEV (reference sequence). V lost 6 bases and J 5 bases, leaving 19 bases between the germline ends. There are 15 residues in the CDR3. This chain's CDR3 is CASRGLLGPGETQYF. For the CDR3, the DNA is TGTGCCAGCAGAGGCCTTTTAGGGCCTGGGGAGACCCAGTACTTC.